The T cell receptor (beta chain) described here comes from a study of cytomegalovirus exposure and HLA in healthy donors. General study findings and limits: Cytomegalovirus-associated status was assigned to some 180 TCR beta chains. Most TCR sequences were uncommon, yet certain public TCRs appeared in many donors. A few chains tied to CMV proved CMV antigen-specific in vitro.

Worth noting for this clone: The target antigen is unknown.

V was shortened by 1 base and J by 0 bases, with 13 bases between the two germline ends. Germline lookup yields CDR1 SGHAT and CDR2 FQNNGV. This CDR3 is built from 17 residues. Method: immunoSEQ multiplex PCR; TCRdb's copy keeps in-frame clones and lacks some. The sample shows roughly 70,000 clones, 95% to 98% of them seen only once. This receptor was obtained from a woman aged 18-35 years in good health and CMV-seropositive. V usage is TRBV11-2 and J usage is TRBJ2-1, with D possibly TRBD2 on 6 matching bases. Sample: PBMCs. The CDR3 nucleotides are TGTGCCAGCAGCTTAGGAAGGCTAGCGCCCTCCTACAATGAGCAGTTCTTC. It codes for CASSLGRLAPSYNEQFF.